Each of the 19 T cell receptor beta chains below was sequenced from the same sample in a study of cytomegalovirus exposure and HLA in healthy donors. PCR was performed using 60 Vbeta and 13 Jbeta primers. Generated by immunoSEQ multiplex PCR, the TCRdb table keeps only in-frame clones and is missing some. The sample carries about 160,000 clones, around 84% recorded once. The specimen was PBMCs. These receptors were collected from a woman in her 40s in good health and CMV-seronegative.

This clone was seen a few times. The chain has TRBV2 and TRBJ1-2; 9 bases agree with TRBD1. With V trimmed by 5 bases and J by 7 bases, 8 bases remained unmatched. Germline assignment: CDR1 SNHLY and CDR2 FYNNEI. The CDR3 contains 14 residues. The CDR3 bases are TGTGCCAGCAGTACCACAGGGGGCTCAGGTGGCTACACCTTC. Its translation: CASSTTGGSGGYTF.

This clone showed up just a few times. This chain joins TRBV29-1 and TRBJ2-3; TRBD2 aligns across 10 bases. The V and J ends lost 4 bases and 5 bases, in that order; junction bases with no gene match: 9. The germline V gene encodes CDR1 SQVTM and CDR2 ANQGSEA. The CDR3 has 15 residues. DNA of the CDR3: TGCAGCGTTGGAAGGCTAGCGGGGGTGGGAGATACGCAGTATTTT. This codes for CSVGRLAGVGDTQYF.

The chain recombines TRBV11-2 with TRBJ1-1; D is possibly TRBD1 (5 bases). The CDR3 sequence is 12 residues long. The V end was cut by 5 bases, the J end by 7 bases, with 11 bases between. CDR1 SGHAT and CDR2 FQNNGV come from the germline V gene. CDR3 coding DNA: TGTGCCAGCAGCACTCCGGGGGGTGAAGCTTTCTTT. The encoded protein is CASSTPGGEAFF.

The V gene is TRBV6-5, the J gene TRBJ1-2; D may be TRBD1 (6 bases). The CDR3 extends over 13 amino acids. The ends were cut back, 6 bases at V and 8 bases at J, with 16 bases in the middle. Germline V gives CDR1 MNHEY, CDR2 SVGAGI. The DNA of the CDR3 is TGTGCCAGCAGCCAAACAGGGCTAGTCGGCTACACCTTC. It is translated as CASSQTGLVGYTF.

This chain connects TRBV28 to TRBJ2-6; 12 bases fit TRBD1. This CDR3 contains 20 residues. Germline CDR1 MDHEN, CDR2 SYDVKM. The V gene end was trimmed by 3 bases and the J gene end by 3 bases; junction bases not matched to a gene: 12. The CDR3, as DNA: TGTGCCAGCAGTTTCCAACCGATCGGGACAGGGGGCTTTGGGGCCAACGTCCTGACTTTC. Translating it yields CASSFQPIGTGGFGANVLTF.

This chain joins TRBV19 and TRBJ2-3, with a tentative D call TRBD2 (6 bases). Germline assignment: CDR1 LNHDA and CDR2 SQIVND (reference sequence). This CDR3 spans 15 amino acids. V was trimmed by 5 bases and J by 0 bases, leaving 12 bases between them. Here the CDR3 reads CASSVGGTSTDTQYF. CDR3 nucleotide sequence: TGTGCCAGTAGTGTGGGCGGGACTAGCACAGATACGCAGTATTTT.

V is TRBV5-1 and J is TRBJ2-7; maybe TRBD2 (6 bases). CDR3 length: 15 amino acids. Trimming pared 5 bases from V and 1 base from J, leaving 16 bases between. The germline CDR1 and CDR2 sequences are SGHRS and YFSETQ. The CDR3 bases are TGCGCCAGCAGAAGGTCGTTCGGGGGATCCTACGAGCAGTACTTC. Its translation: CASRRSFGGSYEQYF.

The chain carries TRBV10-3 and TRBJ1-1; the D is unclear. With 11 bases removed from V and 1 base from J, the gap between germline ends came to 11 bases. The CDR3 sequence is 12 residues long. Germline values: CDR1 ENHRY, CDR2 SYGVKD. CDR3 nucleotide sequence: TGTGCCTGCCGAGGGCAGAACACTGAAGCTTTCTTT. Amino acids: CACRGQNTEAFF.

The J gene is TRBJ2-3, the V gene TRBV11-2; perhaps TRBD2 as D (7 bases). V shed 1 base and J shed 5 bases, with 16 bases lying between them. The CDR3 is 16 residues long. Germline V gene data show CDR1 as SGHAT and CDR2 as FQNNGV. The CDR3 here is CASSLGTWGGRDTQYF. CDR3 coding DNA: TGTGCCAGCAGCTTAGGAACGTGGGGGGGCCGAGATACGCAGTATTTT.

V and J are TRBV27 and TRBJ2-1; 7 bases fit TRBD1. The CDR3 is 16 residues long. Germline assignment: CDR1 MNHEY and CDR2 SMNVEV (reference sequence). V trimming: 4 bases; J trimming: 8 bases; junction bases outside the gene matches: 14. The chain's CDR3 is CASSSWNGQDRDEQFF. CDR3 DNA sequence: TGTGCCAGCAGTTCTTGGAACGGACAGGATCGCGATGAGCAGTTCTTC.

The chain recombines TRBV18 with TRBJ2-7, with TRBD2 as a possible D gene (5 bases). Trimming stripped 3 bases from V and 0 bases from J, with 12 bases between. The CDR3 contains 15 residues. Germline CDR1 is KGHSH and CDR2 is LQKENI. CDR3 bases: TGTGCCAGCTCACCCCCCGGGGTGGGCTCCTACGAGCAGTACTTC. This encodes CASSPPGVGSYEQYF.

The chain combines TRBV5-1 with TRBJ1-1; D gene uncertain. The ends were cut back, 0 bases at V and 1 base at J, with 10 bases in the middle. This CDR3 comprises 15 residues. Germline CDR1 SGHRS, CDR2 YFSETQ. CDR3 bases: TGCGCCAGCAGCTTGGGGGCAGGTTCGAACACTGAAGCTTTCTTT. This sequence encodes CASSLGAGSNTEAFF.

This chain joins TRBV28 and TRBJ2-7; 9 bases agree with TRBD2. Germline loops: CDR1 MDHEN, CDR2 SYDVKM. Trimming cost V 0 bases and J 0 bases; bases outside gene matches: 3. The CDR3 has 16 amino acids. CDR3 in DNA: TGTGCCAGCAGTTTATGGGTAGCGGGGGCCTCCTACGAGCAGTACTTC. Translated: CASSLWVAGASYEQYF.

The chain carries TRBV5-1 and TRBJ2-4, with 14 bases matching TRBD2. The CDR3 runs 16 residues. CDR1 and CDR2 from the germline V gene are SGHRS and YFSETQ. V shed 4 bases and J 3 bases; nucleotides not matched to a gene: 3. The CDR3 region has the DNA TGCGCCAGCAGCCAGACTAGCGGGGGGGGCAAAAACATTCAGTACTTC. Protein sequence: CASSQTSGGGKNIQYF. The full variable domain, in which reference TRBV5-1 and TRBJ2-4 provide the parts outside the CDR3, is KAGVTQTPRYLIKTRGQQVTLSCSPISGHRSVSWYQQTPGQGLQFLFEYFSETQRNKGNFPGRFSGRQFSNSRSEMNVSTLELGDSALYLCASSQTSGGGKNIQYFGAGTRLSVL.

This clone has only one observation. V is TRBV29-1 and J is TRBJ1-2; 8 positions agree with TRBD1. Germline CDR1 is SQVTM and CDR2 is ANQGSEA. CDR3 length equals 14 residues. V was pared by 6 bases and J by 4 bases, with 10 bases of the junction left unmatched. In DNA, the CDR3 is TGCAGCGTGGATAAAGCCGGGACAGGCTATGGCTACACCTTC. Protein product: CSVDKAGTGYGYTF.

V and J are TRBV11-1 and TRBJ1-6; weak D call: TRBD1 (5 bases). CDR1 and CDR2 from the germline V gene are SGHAT and FQDESV (reference sequence). Trimming removed 5 bases at V and 10 bases at J, with 12 bases between. The CDR3 totals 13 residues. CDR3 sequence (DNA): TGTGCCAGCAGCAACGGGGGGATCTCACCCCTCCACTTT. Translation: CASSNGGISPLHF. The complete variable domain, with remaining parts taken from reference TRBV11-1 and TRBJ1-6, reads EAEVAQSPRYKITEKSQAVAFWCDPISGHATLYWYRQILGQGPELLVQFQDESVVDDSQLPKDRFSAERLKGVDSTLKIQPAELGDSAMYLCASSNGGISPLHFGNGTRLTVT.

The DNA for the CDR3 is TGTGCCAGCAGCTTATTAGCCGGGACAACGTTTAACTATGGCTACACCTTC. This translates into CASSLLAGTTFNYGYTF. The chain carries TRBV11-2 and TRBJ1-2, with a tentative D call TRBD1 (6 bases). Trimming removed 2 bases from V and 1 base from J, with 17 bases in between. The CDR3 has 17 amino acids. Germline V gives CDR1 SGHAT, CDR2 FQNNGV. The full variable domain, its missing parts supplied by reference TRBV11-2 and TRBJ1-2, is EAGVAQSPRYKIIEKRQSVAFWCNPISGHATLYWYQQILGQGPKLLIQFQNNGVVDDSQLPKDRFSAERLKGVDSTLKIQPAKLEDSAVYLCASSLLAGTTFNYGYTFGSGTRLTVV.

This clone has a handful of counts. This chain connects TRBV5-1 to TRBJ2-2, with 9 positions matching TRBD2. Germline V gene sequence: CDR1 SGHRS, CDR2 YFSETQ. This CDR3 contains 16 residues. The J segment lost 5 bases and the V segment lost 3 bases, leaving 8 bases of the junction unmatched. The CDR3 DNA follows: TGCGCCAGCAGCTCCTCTCCTAGCGGGATTACCGGGGAGCTGTTTTTT. Protein product: CASSSSPSGITGELFF. The complete variable domain, with remaining parts taken from reference TRBV5-1 and TRBJ2-2, reads KAGVTQTPRYLIKTRGQQVTLSCSPISGHRSVSWYQQTPGQGLQFLFEYFSETQRNKGNFPGRFSGRQFSNSRSEMNVSTLELGDSALYLCASSSSPSGITGELFFGEGSRLTVL.

This clone was seen only once. The CDR3 sequence is CASSLWPTAPTYEQYF. CDR3 in DNA: TGTGCCAGCAGTTTATGGCCGACAGCACCTACCTACGAGCAGTACTTC. V gene TRBV27 combines with J gene TRBJ2-7, with D perhaps matching TRBD1 (5 bases). Trimming took off 1 base at V and 2 bases at J, with 15 bases between the two ends. Germline CDR1 is MNHEY and CDR2 is SMNVEV (reference sequence). The CDR3 is made up of 16 amino acids.